This TCR beta chain stems from a study of shared clonotypes between healthy human individuals. Across the study: Donors were two women and three men aged 18 to 49. Study observations and caveats: The naive CD4 repertoires of several donors were compared, and approximately 5% of clonotypes were shared.

The V gene's germline CDR1 is LNHDA and CDR2 SQIVND (reference sequence). The CDR3 contains 14 residues. J gave up 2 bases and V 4 bases, and 5 bases lay outside the gene matches. It was around 220 ng DNA, about 30,000 T cell genomes, that sorted-subset replicate PCRs used. Assay: immunoSEQ multiplex PCR; the TCRdb copy retains only in-frame clones and omits some. The sample shows roughly 500,000 clones, about 96% of them seen only once. The donors were all Caucasian adults (living in Nashville, Tennessee). As for this clone: Antigen unknown.

This receptor was identified in a woman aged 25 to 45 in good health. The sequencing input was naive CD4+ T cells sorted from blood. Documented subset: CD45RA+ positively selected. The chain is built from TRBV19 and TRBJ2-7; 7 nucleotides agree with TRBD1. The CDR3 is CASSRDRATYEQYF. The CDR3 DNA reads as TGTGCCAGTAGTAGGGACAGAGCCACCTACGAGCAGTACTTC. Supplemented by reference TRBV19 and TRBJ2-7, the full variable domain reads DGGITQSPKYLFRKEGQNVTLSCEQNLNHDAMYWYRQDPGQGLRLIYYSQIVNDFQKGDIAEGYSVSREKKESFPLTVTSAQKNPTAFYLCASSRDRATYEQYFGPGTRLTVT.